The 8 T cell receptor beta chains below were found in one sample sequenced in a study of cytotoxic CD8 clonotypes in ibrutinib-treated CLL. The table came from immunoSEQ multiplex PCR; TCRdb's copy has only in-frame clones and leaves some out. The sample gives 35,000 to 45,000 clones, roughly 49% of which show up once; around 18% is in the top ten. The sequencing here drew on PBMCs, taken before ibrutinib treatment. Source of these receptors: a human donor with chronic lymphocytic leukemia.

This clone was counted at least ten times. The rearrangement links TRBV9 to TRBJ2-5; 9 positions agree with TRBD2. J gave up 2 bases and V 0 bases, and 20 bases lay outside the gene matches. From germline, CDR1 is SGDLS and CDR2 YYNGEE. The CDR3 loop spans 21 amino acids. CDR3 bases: TGTGCCAGCAGCGTAGAAGGGACGGGGCTAGCGGGGACCTCGAGTCAAGAGACCCAGTACTTC. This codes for CASSVEGTGLAGTSSQETQYF. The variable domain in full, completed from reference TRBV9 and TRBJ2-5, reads DSGVTQTPKHLITATGQRVTLRCSPRSGDLSVYWYQQSLDQGLQFLIQYYNGEERAKGNILERFSAQQFPDLHSELNLSSLELGDSALYFCASSVEGTGLAGTSSQETQYFGPGTRLLVL.

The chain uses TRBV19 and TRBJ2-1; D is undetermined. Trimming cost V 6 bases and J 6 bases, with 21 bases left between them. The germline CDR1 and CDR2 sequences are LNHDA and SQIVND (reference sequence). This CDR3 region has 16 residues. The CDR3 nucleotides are TGTGCCAGTAGACGCACCGGCGGTTGGAACTTCAATGAGCAGTTCTTC. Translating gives CASRRTGGWNFNEQFF. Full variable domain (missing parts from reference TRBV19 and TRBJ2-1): DGGITQSPKYLFRKEGQNVTLSCEQNLNHDAMYWYRQDPGQGLRLIYYSQIVNDFQKGDIAEGYSVSREKKESFPLTVTSAQKNPTAFYLCASRRTGGWNFNEQFFGPGTRLTVL.

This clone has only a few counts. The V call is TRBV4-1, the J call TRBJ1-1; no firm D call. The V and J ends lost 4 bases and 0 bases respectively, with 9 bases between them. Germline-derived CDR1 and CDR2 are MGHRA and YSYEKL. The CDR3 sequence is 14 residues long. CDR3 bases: TGCGCCAGCAGCCGGGAGGTCGTGAACACTGAAGCTTTCTTT. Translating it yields CASSREVVNTEAFF.

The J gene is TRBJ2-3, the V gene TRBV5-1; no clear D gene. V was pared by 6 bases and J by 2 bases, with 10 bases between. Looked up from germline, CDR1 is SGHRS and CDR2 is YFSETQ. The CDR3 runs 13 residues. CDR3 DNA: TGCGCCAGCAACGGACCAACCACAGATACGCAGTATTTT. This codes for CASNGPTTDTQYF.

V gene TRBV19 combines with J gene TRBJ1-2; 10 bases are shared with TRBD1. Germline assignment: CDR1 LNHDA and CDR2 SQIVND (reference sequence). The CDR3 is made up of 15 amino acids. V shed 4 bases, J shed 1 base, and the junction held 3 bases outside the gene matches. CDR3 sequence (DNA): TGTGCCAGTAGTACCGGACAGGGGGTTAACTATGGCTACACCTTC. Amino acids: CASSTGQGVNYGYTF.

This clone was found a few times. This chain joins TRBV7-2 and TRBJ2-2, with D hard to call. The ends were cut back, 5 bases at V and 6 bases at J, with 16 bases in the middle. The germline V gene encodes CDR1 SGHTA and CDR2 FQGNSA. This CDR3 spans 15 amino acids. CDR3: CASSTWVGIPGELFF. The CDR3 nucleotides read TGTGCCAGCAGCACCTGGGTGGGGATCCCCGGGGAGCTGTTTTTT.

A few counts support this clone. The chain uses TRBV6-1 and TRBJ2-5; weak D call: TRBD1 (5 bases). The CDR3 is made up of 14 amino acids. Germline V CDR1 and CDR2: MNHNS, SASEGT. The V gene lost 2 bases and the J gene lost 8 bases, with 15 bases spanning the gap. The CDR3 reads CASSELGSWGTQYF. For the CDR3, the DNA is TGTGCCAGCAGTGAACTGGGTTCCTGGGGCACCCAGTACTTC.

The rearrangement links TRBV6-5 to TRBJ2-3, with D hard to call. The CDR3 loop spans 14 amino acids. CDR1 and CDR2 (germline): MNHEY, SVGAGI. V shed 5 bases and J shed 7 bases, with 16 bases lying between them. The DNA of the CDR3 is TGTGCCAGCAGTAACCCAGGTTTAGCAAATACGCAGTATTTT. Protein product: CASSNPGLANTQYF.